This T cell receptor (beta chain) came from a study of T cells in Graves' hyperthyroidism and ophthalmopathy. The CDR3 regions of TCR beta were amplified from RNA transcripts. During a first-round RT-PCR of the TCR CDR3, the HTBI primer set was used. TCRdb called the multiplex PCR reads again in MiXCR, with one record for every CDR3 protein. Of approximately 400,000 distinct CDR3 sequences in the sample, 15% to 20% are singletons; the top ten hold 3% to 4%. This CDR3 has 13 amino acids. With 0 bases removed from V and 7 bases from J, the gap between germline ends came to 12 bases. Germline V gene lookup returns CDR1 GTSNPN and CDR2 SVGIG (reference sequence). Study conclusions and caveats: Blood also contained most expanded thyroid clonotypes above 0.001.

The authors deemed Graves' hyperthyroidism stable absent ophthalmopathy progression within 18 months. Clinical symptoms, serum thyroxine and TRAb, thyroid ultrasound and orbital computed tomography together formed the diagnostic basis. This clonotype was counted many times. Its target is unknown. V and J are TRBV30 and TRBJ1-1; TRBD1 is a possible D gene (6 bases). The sequenced sample was blood. This TCR derives from a woman younger than 30 with Graves' hyperthyroidism. The CDR3 nucleotides read TGTGCCTGGAGTGTACCCGGGACACTTGAAGCTTTCTTT. Translation: CAWSVPGTLEAFF.